This entry describes one T cell receptor (beta chain). This specimen belongs to a study of blood T cell repertoires in COVID-19. Study-wide background: Acute-phase and convalescent COVID-19 samples originated in the United States, Italy and Spain. PBMCs, B-cell-depleted T cells, or T cells were the source of the cDNA or gDNA that made up the material.

Trimming removed 6 bases from V and 8 bases from J; junction bases left unmatched: 6. CDR3 length: 15 residues. Germline CDR1 MDHEN, CDR2 SYDVKM. Per the original methods: Reference gene primer amplification gave estimated nucleated cell counts. Here immunoSEQ multiplex PCR was the method, and the copy in TCRdb shows in-frame clones only, minus some. V, J and clone size were drawn from that table, and D and trimming were deduced from the DNA. This sample carries about 94,000 clones, about 86% of them seen once, and the ten largest clones take 6.3%. The chain joins TRBV28 to TRBJ1-6; 11 bases match TRBD1. The receptor's source is a man aged 60-69 years with acute or convalescent COVID-19. Sequenced input: peripheral blood. DNA for the CDR3: TGTGCCAGCAGCCGGGACAGGGGGGGTCATTCACCCCTCCACTTT. Translation: CASSRDRGGHSPLHF.